This entry concerns a single T cell receptor beta chain. This entry is derived from a study of blood T cell repertoires in COVID-19. Study as a whole: Researchers got acute and convalescent COVID-19 samples from the United States, Italy and Spain.

In germline, CDR1 is MNHEY, CDR2 SMNVEV (reference sequence). The CDR3 is 16 residues long. V lost 5 bases to trimming and J lost 5 bases; unmatched junction nucleotides: 12. In the study's own analysis: Cell counts per sample came from amplifying reference gene primers. Sequencing was performed with immunoSEQ multiplex PCR; in TCRdb, only in-frame clones are kept and a portion is missing. V and J calls and clone size come straight from that table; D and trimming were deduced from the DNA. The sample has about 170,000 clones, 84% seen once. This clonotype was sampled from a man aged 40-49 years who had recovered from COVID-19. Sequenced input: peripheral blood. The rearrangement uses TRBV27 and TRBJ2-5; 9 nucleotides agree with TRBD2. The CDR3 loop reads CASSLWGAGGPETQYF. In nucleotides, the CDR3 is TGTGCCAGCAGTCTCTGGGGTGCGGGGGGGCCCGAGACCCAGTACTTC.